This TCR beta chain was recorded in a study of T cell responses to AZD1222 COVID-19 vaccine listed by TCRdb under 2021. Broadly, across the study: A total of 230 to 250 trial participants underwent TCR sequencing, of whom nearly 210 had received two doses of AZD1222 and some 25 had received two doses of the MenACWY control vaccine. Enrollment into the trials was organized by age into subgroups of 18-55, 56-69 and 70-plus years, and those subgroups contained about 160, 30 and 59 TCR-sequenced participants, respectively.

As encoded in the germline V gene, CDR1 is SGDLS while CDR2 is YYNGEE. V is shortened by 0 bases, J by 7 bases, and the region joining them spans 13 bases. The CDR3 covers 15 residues, taking in both the cysteine and the phenylalanine. Solely the CDR3 DNA is kept, with 45 bases framed from the first base. What the time point label conveys for this sample: about 28 days (+/-7) after the second vaccine dose. Because spike-specific TCR depth and breadth did not differ between the two schedules, AZD1222 recipients who got a second dose at roughly 4 weeks were pooled with those who got a second dose at roughly 12 weeks. The vaccinee samples were drawn from two UK trials, COV001 and COV002, one of which was a single-blind randomized controlled phase 2/3 trial testing AZD1222 (ChAdOx1 nCoV-19) in healthy adults. Trial participant PBMC samples were collected at day 0 and day 28 after the second dose for TCRbeta chain sequencing.

The CDR3 regions of human TCRbeta chains were subjected to immunosequencing. In the paper's pipeline: TCRs in the repertoires were compared against a reference library of SARS-CoV-2-specific TCRs that had been generated with the MIRA antigen-specificity platform. Breadth was defined as the fraction of unique TCRs that were SARS-CoV-2-associated. Depth was defined as the fraction of total T cells that were SARS-CoV-2-associated. Each spike-specific TCR was assigned to its reactive spike region and to a CD4 or CD8 class using the MIRA data. Log10-transformed breadth and depth values were compared by one-way ANOVA with Sidak's multiple comparisons tests. The table comes from immuneACCESS by way of TCRdb, which keeps in-frame sequences with V and J called. Part of the clones is missing from these tables; in studies checked, under half for an unresolved V gene and the rest for unknown reasons. From that table come the V and J calls and clone size; the DNA was used to work out D and trimming. Here the sample has tens of thousands of clones; about 90% occur a single time. 11% of the sample is in the top ten clones.

As concerns this clone: No cognate antigen has been identified for it. Per-nucleotide qualities are absent, and no much larger clonotype sits a single base away.

The research as a whole found: Most participants were white British and females outnumbered males, and the authors suggested that clonal diversity may have been underestimated. After two AZD1222 doses, both the breadth and the depth of spike-specific TCRs were significantly higher than at day 0 and than in MenACWY recipients. Nearly half of unique spike-specific TCRs reportedly recognized epitopes outside regions mutated in the B.1.351 and B.1.1.7 variants. Vaccine-associated CD4 TCRs spanned the whole spike protein, with dominant responses in regions 160-218 and 743-854. In the small 56-69-year group, the increase in depth fell short of significance, most likely because of low power. Conclusions about previously exposed vaccinees are limited because only six or seven AZD1222 recipients were SARS-CoV-2 seropositive at baseline. Because no samples from the day 14 peak response were available, repertoires could be characterized only after the peak T cell response.

This clonotype was sampled from an adult who received the AZD1222 COVID-19 vaccine. The sequenced sample was peripheral blood, obtained 28 days after the second AZD1222 dose. The receptor chain draws on TRBV9 and TRBJ1-4, with TRBD1 as a weak D call on 5 bases. CDR3 loop: CASSVGAGSGEKLFF. The nucleotide sequence reads as follows: TGTGCCAGCAGCGTAGGGGCAGGGTCTGGTGAAAAACTGTTTTTT.